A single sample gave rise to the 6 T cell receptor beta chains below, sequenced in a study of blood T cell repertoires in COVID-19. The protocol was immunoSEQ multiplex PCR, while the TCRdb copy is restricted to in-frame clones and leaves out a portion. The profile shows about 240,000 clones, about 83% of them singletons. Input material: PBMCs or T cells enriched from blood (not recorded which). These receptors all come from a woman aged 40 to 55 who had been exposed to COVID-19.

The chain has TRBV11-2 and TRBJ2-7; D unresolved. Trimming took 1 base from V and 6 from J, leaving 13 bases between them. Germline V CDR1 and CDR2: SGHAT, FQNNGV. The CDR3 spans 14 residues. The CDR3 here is CASSLGPISGEQYF. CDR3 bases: TGTGCCAGCAGCTTAGGTCCCATCAGTGGCGAGCAGTACTTC. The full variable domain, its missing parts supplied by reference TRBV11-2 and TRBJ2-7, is EAGVAQSPRYKIIEKRQSVAFWCNPISGHATLYWYQQILGQGPKLLIQFQNNGVVDDSQLPKDRFSAERLKGVDSTLKIQPAKLEDSAVYLCASSLGPISGEQYFGPGTRLTVT.

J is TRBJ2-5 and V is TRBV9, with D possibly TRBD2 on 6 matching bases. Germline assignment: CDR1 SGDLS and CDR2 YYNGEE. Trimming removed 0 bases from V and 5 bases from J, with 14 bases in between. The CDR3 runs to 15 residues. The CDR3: CASSVGGGVSETQYF. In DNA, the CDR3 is TGTGCCAGCAGCGTAGGTGGAGGGGTGTCGGAGACCCAGTACTTC.

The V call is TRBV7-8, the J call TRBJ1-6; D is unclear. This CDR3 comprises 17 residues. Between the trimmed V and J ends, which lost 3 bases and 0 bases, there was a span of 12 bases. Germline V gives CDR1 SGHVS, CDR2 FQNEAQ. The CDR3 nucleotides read TGTGCCAGCAGCTTCGGAGGCGGGAGCTCCTATAATTCACCCCTCCACTTT. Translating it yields CASSFGGGSSYNSPLHF.

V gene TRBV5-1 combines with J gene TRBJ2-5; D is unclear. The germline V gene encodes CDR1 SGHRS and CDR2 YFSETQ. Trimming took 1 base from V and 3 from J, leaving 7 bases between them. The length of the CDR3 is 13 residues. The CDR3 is CASSLNSEETQYF. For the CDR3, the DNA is TGCGCCAGCAGCTTGAATTCCGAAGAGACCCAGTACTTC.

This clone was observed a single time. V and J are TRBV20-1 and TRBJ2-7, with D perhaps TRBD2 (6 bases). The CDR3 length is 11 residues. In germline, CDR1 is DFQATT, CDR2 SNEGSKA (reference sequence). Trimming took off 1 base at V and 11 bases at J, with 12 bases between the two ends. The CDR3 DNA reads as TGCAGTGCTAGAGTGGGCGGGGTGGAGTACTTC. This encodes CSARVGGVEYF.

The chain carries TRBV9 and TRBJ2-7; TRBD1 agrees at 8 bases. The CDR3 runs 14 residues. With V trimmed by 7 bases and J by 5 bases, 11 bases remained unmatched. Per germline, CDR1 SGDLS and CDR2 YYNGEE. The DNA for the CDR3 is TGTGCCAGCGGCCCTTGGACAGGGTTGAACGAGCAGTACTTC. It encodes CASGPWTGLNEQYF.